This T cell receptor beta chain emerged from a study of cytomegalovirus exposure and HLA in healthy donors. As for this clone: Within the sample, other DNA sequences also encode this same CDR3.

The PCR employed 60 Vbeta primers together with 13 Jbeta primers. Libraries were prepared by immunoSEQ multiplex PCR; TCRdb keeps only in-frame clonotypes and omits some of them. Of 100,000 to 150,000 clones in the sample, roughly 79% are singletons; the top ten hold roughly 1.8%. Sequencing was done on a sample of PBMCs. The clonotype comes from a middle-aged woman in good health and CMV-seronegative.

The CDR3 region has the DNA TGTGCCTGGAGTGTACCCGCGGGGGGGGGACAGGAGACCCAGTACTTC. Translated: CAWSVPAGGGQETQYF. The J gene is TRBJ2-5, the V gene TRBV30, with 9 bases aligning to TRBD2. CDR3 size: 16 residues. V gave up 0 bases and J gave up 5 bases; unmatched junction bases: 10. Germline assignment: CDR1 GTSNPN and CDR2 SVGIG (reference sequence). The entire variable domain, with the rest obtained from reference TRBV30 and TRBJ2-5, is as follows: SQTIHQWPATLVQPVGSPLSLECTVEGTSNPNLYWYRQAAGRGLQLLFYSVGIGQISSEVPQNLSASRPQDRQFILSSKKLLLSDSGFYLCAWSVPAGGGQETQYFGPGTRLLVL.